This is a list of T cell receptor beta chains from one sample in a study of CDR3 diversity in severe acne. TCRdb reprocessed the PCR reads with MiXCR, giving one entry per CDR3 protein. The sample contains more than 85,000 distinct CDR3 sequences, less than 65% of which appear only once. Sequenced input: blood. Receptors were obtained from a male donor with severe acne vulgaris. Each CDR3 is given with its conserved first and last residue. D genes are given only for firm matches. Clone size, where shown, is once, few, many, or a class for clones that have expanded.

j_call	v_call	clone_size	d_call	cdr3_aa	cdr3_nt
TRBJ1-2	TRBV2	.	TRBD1	CASSYGGGSSNYGYTF	TGTGCCAGCTCCTATGGAGGGGGCAGCTCTAACTATGGCTACACCTTC
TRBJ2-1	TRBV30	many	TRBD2	CAWSVLAGDEQFF	TGTGCCTGGAGTGTGTTAGCGGGTGATGAGCAGTTCTTC
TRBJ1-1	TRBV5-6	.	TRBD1	CASSPGTGISYTEAFF	TGTGCCAGCAGCCCCGGGACAGGGATTTCATACACTGAAGCTTTCTTT
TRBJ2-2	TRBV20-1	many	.	CSARDRVSTGELFF	TGCAGTGCTAGGGACCGTGTATCCACCGGGGAGCTGTTTTTT
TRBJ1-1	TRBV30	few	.	CAWSPRDTEAFF	TGTGCCTGGAGTCCCAGAGACACTGAAGCTTTCTTT
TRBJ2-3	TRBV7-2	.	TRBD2	CASSWGLAGSDTQYF	TGTGCCAGCAGCTGGGGACTAGCGGGATCTGATACGCAGTATTTT
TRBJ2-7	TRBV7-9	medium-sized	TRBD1	CASSLRGHSYEQYF	TGTGCCAGCAGCTTAAGGGGGCACTCCTACGAGCAGTACTTC
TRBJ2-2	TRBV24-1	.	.	CATSDRTGTHTGELFF	TGTGCCACCAGTGACCGGACCGGGACACACACCGGGGAGCTGTTTTTT
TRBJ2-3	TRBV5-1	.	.	CASSFEQATRTDTQYF	TGCGCCAGCAGCTTCGAGCAGGCGACCCGCACAGATACGCAGTATTTT
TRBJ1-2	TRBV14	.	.	CASSQGRLARNYGYTF	TGTGCCAGCAGCCAAGGTCGTCTGGCTCGCAACTATGGCTACACCTTC
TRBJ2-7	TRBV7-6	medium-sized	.	CASTPTDEQYF	TGTGCCAGCACACCTACTGACGAGCAGTACTTC
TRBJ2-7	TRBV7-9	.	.	CAILVLGSYEQYF	TGTGCCATCCTGGTATTGGGCTCCTACGAGCAGTACTTC
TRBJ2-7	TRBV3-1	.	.	CASSQGQGPFYEQYF	TGTGCCAGCAGCCAAGGGCAGGGACCCTTCTACGAGCAGTACTTC
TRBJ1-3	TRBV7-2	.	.	CASSPQMDLYSGNTIYF	TGTGCCAGCAGCCCCCAAATGGACTTATACTCTGGAAACACCATATATTTT
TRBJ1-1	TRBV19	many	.	CASSILGRHTEAFF	TGTGCCAGTAGTATTCTGGGGAGGCACACTGAAGCTTTCTTT
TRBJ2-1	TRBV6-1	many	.	CASSDQVHSYNEQFF	TGTGCCAGCAGTGATCAAGTACACTCCTACAATGAGCAGTTCTTC
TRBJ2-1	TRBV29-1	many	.	CSVGVYNEQFF	TGCAGCGTAGGGGTTTACAATGAGCAGTTCTTC
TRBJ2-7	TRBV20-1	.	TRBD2	CSAGDGGAYEQYF	TGCAGTGCTGGCGACGGGGGGGCCTACGAGCAGTACTTC
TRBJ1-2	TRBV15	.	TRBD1	CATSRDDRDYGYTF	TGTGCCACCAGCAGAGACGACAGGGACTATGGCTACACCTTC